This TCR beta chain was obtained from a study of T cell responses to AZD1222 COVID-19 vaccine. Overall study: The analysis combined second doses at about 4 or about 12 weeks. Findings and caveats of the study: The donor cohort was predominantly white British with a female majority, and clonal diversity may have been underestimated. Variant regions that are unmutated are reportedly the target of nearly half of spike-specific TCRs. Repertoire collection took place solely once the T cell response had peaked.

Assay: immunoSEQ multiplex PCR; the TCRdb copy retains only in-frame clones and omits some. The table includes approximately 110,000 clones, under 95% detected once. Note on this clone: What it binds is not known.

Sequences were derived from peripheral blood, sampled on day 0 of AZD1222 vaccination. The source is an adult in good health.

In nucleotides, the CDR3 is TGTGCCAGCAGTTTAGGGGGGGACAGCCTTTACGAGCAGTACTTC. Its translation: CASSLGGDSLYEQYF. This chain joins TRBV27 and TRBJ2-7; D is perhaps TRBD1 or TRBD2 (7 bases each). Trimming left V 2 bases short and J 4 bases short, with 15 bases between. The CDR3 runs to 15 residues. Germline-derived CDR1 and CDR2 are MNHEY and SMNVEV (reference sequence).